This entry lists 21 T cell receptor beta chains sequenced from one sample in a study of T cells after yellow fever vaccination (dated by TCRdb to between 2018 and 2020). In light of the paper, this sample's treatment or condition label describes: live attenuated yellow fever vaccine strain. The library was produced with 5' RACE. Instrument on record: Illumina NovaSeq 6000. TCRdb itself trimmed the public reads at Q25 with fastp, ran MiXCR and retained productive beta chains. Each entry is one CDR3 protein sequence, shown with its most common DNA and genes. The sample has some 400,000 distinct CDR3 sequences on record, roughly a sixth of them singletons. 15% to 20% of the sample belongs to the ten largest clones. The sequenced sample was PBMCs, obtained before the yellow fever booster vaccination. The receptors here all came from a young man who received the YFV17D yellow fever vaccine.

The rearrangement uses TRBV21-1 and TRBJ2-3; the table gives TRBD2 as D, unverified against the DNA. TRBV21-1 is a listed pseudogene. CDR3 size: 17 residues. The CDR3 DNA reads TGTGCCAGCAGCGAACACGGGACTCACCGATGCACAGATACGCAGTATTTT. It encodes CASSEHGTHRCTDTQYF.

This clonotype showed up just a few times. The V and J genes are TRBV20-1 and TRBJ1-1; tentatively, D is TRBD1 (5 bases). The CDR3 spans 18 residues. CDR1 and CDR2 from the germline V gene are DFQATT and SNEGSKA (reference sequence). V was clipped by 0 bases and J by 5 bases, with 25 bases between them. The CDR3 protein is CSARDQGRGSPFWTEAFF. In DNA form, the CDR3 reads TGCAGTGCTAGAGATCAGGGCAGAGGGAGCCCCTTTTGGACTGAAGCTTTCTTT.

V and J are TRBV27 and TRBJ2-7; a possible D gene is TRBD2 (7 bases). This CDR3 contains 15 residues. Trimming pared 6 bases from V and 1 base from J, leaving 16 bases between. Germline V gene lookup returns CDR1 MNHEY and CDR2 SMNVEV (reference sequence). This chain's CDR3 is CASSNAGEGSYEQYF. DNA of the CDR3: TGTGCCAGCAGCAACGCAGGGGAGGGTTCCTACGAGCAGTACTTC.

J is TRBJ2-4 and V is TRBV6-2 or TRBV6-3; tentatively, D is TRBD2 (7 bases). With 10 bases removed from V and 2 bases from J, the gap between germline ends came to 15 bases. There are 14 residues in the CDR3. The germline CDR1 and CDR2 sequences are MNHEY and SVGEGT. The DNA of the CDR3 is TGTGCCACTTCGAGGGGGGGTACCAAAAACATTCAGTACTTC. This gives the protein CATSRGGTKNIQYF.

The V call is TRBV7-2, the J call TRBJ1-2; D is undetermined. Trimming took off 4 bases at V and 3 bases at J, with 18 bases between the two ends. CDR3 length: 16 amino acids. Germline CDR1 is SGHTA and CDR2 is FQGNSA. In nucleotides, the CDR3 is TGTGCCAGCAGCTCTTTGGGATCCCCGACGTACTATGGCTACACCTTC. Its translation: CASSSLGSPTYYGYTF.

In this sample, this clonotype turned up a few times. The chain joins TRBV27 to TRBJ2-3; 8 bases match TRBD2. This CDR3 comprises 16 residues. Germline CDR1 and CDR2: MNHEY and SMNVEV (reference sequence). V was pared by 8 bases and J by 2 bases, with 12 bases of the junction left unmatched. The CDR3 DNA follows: TGTGCCAGCTCCTCCATCGAGACTAGCGCCACAGATACGCAGTATTTT. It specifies CASSSIETSATDTQYF.

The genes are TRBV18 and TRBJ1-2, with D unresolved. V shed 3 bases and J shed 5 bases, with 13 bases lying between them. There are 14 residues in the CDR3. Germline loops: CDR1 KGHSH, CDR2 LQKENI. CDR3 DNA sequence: TGTGCCAGCTCACCCGGAGACAAGGAGTATGGCTACACCTTC. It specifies CASSPGDKEYGYTF.

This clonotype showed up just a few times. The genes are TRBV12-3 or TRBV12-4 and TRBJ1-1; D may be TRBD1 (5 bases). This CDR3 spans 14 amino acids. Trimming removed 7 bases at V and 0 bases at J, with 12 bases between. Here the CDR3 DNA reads TGTGCCAGCAACCACAGGCGTTTGAACACTGAAGCTTTCTTT. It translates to CASNHRRLNTEAFF.

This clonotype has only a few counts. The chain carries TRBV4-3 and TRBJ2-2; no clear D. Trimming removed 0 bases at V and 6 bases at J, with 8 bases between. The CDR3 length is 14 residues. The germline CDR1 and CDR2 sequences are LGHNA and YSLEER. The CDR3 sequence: CASSQDWFSGELFF. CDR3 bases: TGCGCCAGCAGCCAAGACTGGTTTTCCGGGGAGCTGTTTTTT.

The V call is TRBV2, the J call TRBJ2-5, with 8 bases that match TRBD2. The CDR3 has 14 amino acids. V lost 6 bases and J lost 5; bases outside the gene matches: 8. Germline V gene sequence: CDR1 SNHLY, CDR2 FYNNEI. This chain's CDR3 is CASSPLTSAETQYF. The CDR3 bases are TGTGCCAGCAGCCCACTGACTAGCGCGGAGACCCAGTACTTC.

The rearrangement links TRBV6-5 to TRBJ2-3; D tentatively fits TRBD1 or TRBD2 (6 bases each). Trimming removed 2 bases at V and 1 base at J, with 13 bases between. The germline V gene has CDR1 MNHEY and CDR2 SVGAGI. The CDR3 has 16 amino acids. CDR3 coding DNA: TGTGCCAGCAGTTACCACGGGGGCCAGGGCACAGATACGCAGTATTTT. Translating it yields CASSYHGGQGTDTQYF.

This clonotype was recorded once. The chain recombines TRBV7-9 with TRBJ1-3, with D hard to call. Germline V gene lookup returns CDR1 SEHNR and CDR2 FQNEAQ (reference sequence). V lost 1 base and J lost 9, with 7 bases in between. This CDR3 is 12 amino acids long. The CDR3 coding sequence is TGTGCCAGCAGCTTAGAAAGAGGCACCATATATTTT. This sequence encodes CASSLERGTIYF.

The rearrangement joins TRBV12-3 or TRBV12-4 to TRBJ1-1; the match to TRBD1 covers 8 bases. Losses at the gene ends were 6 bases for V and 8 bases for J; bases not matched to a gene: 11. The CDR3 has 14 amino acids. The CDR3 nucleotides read TGTGCCAGCAGCCGCACCCAGGGGGCTCGGGAAGCTTTCTTT. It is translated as CASSRTQGAREAFF.

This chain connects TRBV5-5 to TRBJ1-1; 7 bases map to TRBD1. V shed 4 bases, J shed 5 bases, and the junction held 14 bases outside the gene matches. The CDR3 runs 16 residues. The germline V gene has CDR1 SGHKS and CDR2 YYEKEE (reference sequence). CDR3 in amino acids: CASSPGTAPVWTEAFF. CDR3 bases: TGTGCCAGCAGCCCCGGGACAGCTCCGGTTTGGACTGAAGCTTTCTTT.

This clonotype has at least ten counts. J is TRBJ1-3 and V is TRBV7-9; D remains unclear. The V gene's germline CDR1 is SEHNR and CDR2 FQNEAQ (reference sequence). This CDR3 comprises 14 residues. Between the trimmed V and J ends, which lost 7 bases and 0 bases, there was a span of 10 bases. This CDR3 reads CASTPDYSGNTIYF. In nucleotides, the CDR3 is TGTGCCAGCACCCCCGACTACTCTGGAAACACCATATATTTT.

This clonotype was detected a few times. The CDR3 sequence: CASSYSIAFRGETQYF. The CDR3 DNA follows: TGTGCCAGCAGTTACTCGATAGCATTCAGGGGAGAGACCCAGTACTTC. The chain is built from TRBV6-5 and TRBJ2-5, with D tentatively TRBD1 (6 bases). Trimming shortened V by 0 bases and J by 4 bases, and 15 bases separated the two germline ends. The CDR3 has 16 amino acids. Germline-derived CDR1 and CDR2 are MNHEY and SVGAGI.

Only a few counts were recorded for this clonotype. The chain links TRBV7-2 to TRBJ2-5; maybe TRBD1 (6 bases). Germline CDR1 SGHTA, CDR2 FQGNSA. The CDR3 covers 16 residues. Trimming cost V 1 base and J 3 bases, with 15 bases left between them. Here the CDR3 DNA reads TGTGCCAGCAGCTTAGGGTGGGGGCCGAGTAAAGAGACCCAGTACTTC. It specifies CASSLGWGPSKETQYF.

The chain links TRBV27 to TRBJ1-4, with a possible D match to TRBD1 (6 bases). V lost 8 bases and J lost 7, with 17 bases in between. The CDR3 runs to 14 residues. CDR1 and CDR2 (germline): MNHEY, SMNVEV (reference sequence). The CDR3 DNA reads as TGTGCCAGCGGGGGGCAGCGGCAGGGTGAAAAACTGTTTTTT. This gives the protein CASGGQRQGEKLFF.

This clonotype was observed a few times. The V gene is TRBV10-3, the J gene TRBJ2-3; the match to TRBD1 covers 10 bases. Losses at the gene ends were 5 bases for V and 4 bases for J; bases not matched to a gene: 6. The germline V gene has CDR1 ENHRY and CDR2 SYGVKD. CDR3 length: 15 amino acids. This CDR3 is CAISQTGTGADTQYF. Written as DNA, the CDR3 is TGTGCCATCAGTCAGACCGGGACAGGGGCAGATACGCAGTATTTT.

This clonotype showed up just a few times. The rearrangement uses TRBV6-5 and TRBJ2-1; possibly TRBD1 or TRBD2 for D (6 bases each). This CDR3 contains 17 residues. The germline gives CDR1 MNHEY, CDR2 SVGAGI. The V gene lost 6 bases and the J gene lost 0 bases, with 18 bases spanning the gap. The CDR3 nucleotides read TGTGCCAGCAGGACCTTCCGGGGGCTCGGCTCCTACAATGAGCAGTTCTTC. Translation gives CASRTFRGLGSYNEQFF.

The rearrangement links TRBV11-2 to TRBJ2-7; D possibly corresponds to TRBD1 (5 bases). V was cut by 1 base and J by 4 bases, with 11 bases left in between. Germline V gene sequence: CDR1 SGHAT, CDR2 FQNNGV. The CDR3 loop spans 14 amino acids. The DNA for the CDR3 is TGTGCCAGCAGCTTAGTCCCAGGGCAGTACGAGCAGTACTTC. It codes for CASSLVPGQYEQYF.